The 31 T cell receptor beta chains below were found in one sample sequenced in a study of response to subunit inactivated influenza vaccine. MiXCR was run by TCRdb on the RT-PCR reads, yielding one entry per CDR3 protein. Of about 540,000 distinct CDR3 sequences in the sample, roughly a quarter were seen once. Separately, the same data were catalogued under a study of T cells expressing NK-cell markers. This second report adds: 5'RACE template switching with UMIs produced the TCR beta cDNA.

The sequences come from CD4+ T cells sorted from PBMCs, collected 11 to 12 days after vaccination. These receptor sequences come from a man aged 50-59 years who received an inactivated influenza vaccine.

The CDR3 sequence is CSATTGTSGRGMGSEQFF. In DNA, the CDR3 is TGCAGTGCTACTACCGGGACTAGCGGGAGGGGAATGGGGAGTGAGCAGTTCTTC. This chain links TRBV20-1 with TRBJ2-1, with 16 bases lining up with TRBD2. Germline loops: CDR1 DFQATT, CDR2 SNEGSKA (reference sequence). Unmatched junction bases numbered 15, after V lost 4 bases and J lost 9 bases. The CDR3 loop spans 18 amino acids.

This clonotype has more than one count but fewer than ten. The chain's CDR3 is CASRKSGGPNEQFF. CDR3 nucleotides: TGTGCCAGCAGAAAGTCGGGGGGGCCTAATGAGCAGTTCTTC. V usage is TRBV12-3 or TRBV12-4 and J usage is TRBJ2-1; 8 bases are shared with TRBD2. The ends lost 6 bases at V and 7 bases at J; junction bases unmatched: 8. The CDR3 runs 14 residues.

The V and J genes are TRBV9 and TRBJ1-3, with D perhaps TRBD1 (5 bases). Trimming stripped 5 bases from V and 2 bases from J, with 14 bases between. CDR3 length: 15 amino acids. Germline CDR1 and CDR2: SGDLS and YYNGEE. CDR3 in amino acids: CASSPRSGTGNTIYF. The CDR3, as DNA: TGTGCCAGCAGTCCACGTTCAGGGACTGGAAACACCATATATTTT.

This clonotype appeared many times. The rearrangement uses TRBV12-3 or TRBV12-4 and TRBJ2-3; 12 bases match TRBD2. CDR3 length: 14 amino acids. With 6 bases clipped from V and 3 bases from J, the junction kept 1 base outside the gene matches. The DNA of the CDR3 is TGTGCCAGCAGGACTAGCGGGGGTACAGATACGCAGTATTTT. Its protein product is CASRTSGGTDTQYF.

This sequence joins TRBV7-2 and TRBJ2-5; no reliable D call. CDR1 SGHTA and CDR2 FQGNSA come from the germline V gene. There are 13 residues in the CDR3. V was cut by 1 base and J by 5 bases, with 8 bases left in between. The CDR3 DNA reads as TGTGCCAGCAGCTTAGTGTTTTTGGAGACCCAGTACTTC. Translating gives CASSLVFLETQYF.

This clonotype was picked up many times. The V call is TRBV7-9, the J call TRBJ1-4; D ambiguous. The length of the CDR3 is 13 residues. Germline CDR1 SEHNR, CDR2 FQNEAQ (reference sequence). V was cut by 0 bases and J by 5 bases, with 4 bases left in between. CDR3 sequence reads: CASSLAGNEKLFF. In DNA form, the CDR3 reads TGTGCCAGCAGCTTAGCAGGGAATGAAAAACTGTTTTTT.

CDR3 nucleotides: TGTGCCAGCAGCAATTTAGCGGAGGTAGGGGAGACCCAGTACTTC. Protein product: CASSNLAEVGETQYF. The chain has TRBV9 and TRBJ2-5; a weak D match, TRBD2 (6 bases). CDR3 size: 15 residues. Germline assignment: CDR1 SGDLS and CDR2 YYNGEE. V gave up 4 bases and J gave up 5 bases, with 18 bases separating them.

This CDR3 reads CASSEGTVAGTEAFF. CDR3 bases: TGTGCCAGCAGCGAAGGGACAGTCGCGGGCACTGAAGCTTTCTTT. The chain recombines TRBV9 with TRBJ1-1; 7 bases match TRBD1. CDR3 length: 15 amino acids. V dropped 3 bases and J dropped 4; count of bases not matched to a gene: 9. In germline, CDR1 is SGDLS, CDR2 YYNGEE.

This clonotype was seen only a few times. The rearrangement joins TRBV18 to TRBJ2-3; 14 bases map to TRBD2. Unmatched junction bases numbered 1, after V lost 0 bases and J lost 5 bases. The CDR3 is made up of 16 amino acids. Germline V gene data show CDR1 as KGHSH and CDR2 as LQKENI. CDR3 loop: CASSPPGLAGGDTQYF. The CDR3 coding sequence is TGTGCCAGCTCACCACCAGGACTAGCGGGGGGAGATACGCAGTATTTT.

This clonotype has a handful of counts. The J gene is TRBJ1-6, the V gene TRBV15, with a tentative D call TRBD1 (6 bases). The CDR3 sequence is 14 residues long. The V end lost 8 bases, the J end lost 7 bases, and 15 bases lay between the germline ends. Germline CDR1 reads LNHNV; CDR2 reads YYDKDF (reference sequence). The CDR3 DNA reads as TGTGCCACCGGGAAGGACAGCAAAAATTCACCCCTCCACTTT. This translates into CATGKDSKNSPLHF. Full variable domain (outside the CDR3, taken from reference TRBV15 and TRBJ1-6): DAMVIQNPRYQVTQFGKPVTLSCSQTLNHNVMYWYQQKSSQAPKLLFHYYDKDFNNEADTPDNFQSRRPNTSFCFLDIRSPGLGDTAMYLCATGKDSKNSPLHFGNGTRLTVT.

This clonotype was seen a few times. The chain employs TRBV6-2 or TRBV6-3 and TRBJ2-1; 10 bases line up with TRBD2. This CDR3 spans 15 amino acids. Germline values: CDR1 MNHEY, CDR2 SVGEGT. The V segment lost 8 bases and the J segment 8 bases; nucleotides outside the gene matches: 12. CDR3 nucleotides: TGTGCCAGCGGAAAAAGTAGCGGGAGGACACATGAGCAGTTCTTC. It translates to CASGKSSGRTHEQFF.

This clonotype was seen more than once but under ten times. The chain joins TRBV20-1 to TRBJ1-1; 8 bases agree with TRBD1. The CDR3 extends over 13 amino acids. Trimming removed 5 bases from V and 7 bases from J; junction bases left unmatched: 9. Per the germline V gene, CDR1 is DFQATT and CDR2 is SNEGSKA (reference sequence). This CDR3 reads CSARTGQVLEAFF. DNA for the CDR3: TGCAGTGCTCGAACGGGACAGGTGCTTGAAGCTTTCTTT.

In its sample, this clonotype was seen many times. CDR3 in DNA: TGTGCCAGCAGCCACCGGAGCGAAAAACTGTTTTTT. Translating it yields CASSHRSEKLFF. The genes are TRBV3-1 and TRBJ1-4, with unresolved D. The length of the CDR3 is 12 residues. V was pared by 3 bases and J by 8 bases, with 7 bases between. Germline CDR1 LGHDT, CDR2 YNNKEL (reference sequence).

The chain has TRBV29-1 and TRBJ2-1, with 8 bases fitting TRBD1. The CDR3 runs 14 residues. CDR1 and CDR2 from the germline V gene are SQVTM and ANQGSEA. V shed 6 bases, J shed 2 bases, and the junction held 6 bases outside the gene matches. Here the CDR3 DNA reads TGCAGCGTAGCAGGGGGCGAGGCCTACAATGAGCAGTTCTTC. The encoded protein is CSVAGGEAYNEQFF.

This clonotype occurred a few times. The chain combines TRBV29-1 with TRBJ2-3, with 10 positions matching TRBD1. V was pared by 6 bases and J by 1 base, with 1 base of the junction left unmatched. Germline V gene lookup returns CDR1 SQVTM and CDR2 ANQGSEA. The CDR3 totals 13 residues. The DNA for the CDR3 is TGCAGCGTAGGGACAGGGGGCACAGATACGCAGTATTTT. Translated: CSVGTGGTDTQYF.

Only a few counts were recorded for this clonotype. The chain has TRBV5-1 and TRBJ2-7, with 9 nucleotides matching TRBD2. The length of the CDR3 is 17 residues. Germline V gene data show CDR1 as SGHRS and CDR2 as YFSETQ. Trimming at V came to 7 bases and at J to 1 base, leaving 15 bases not matched to a gene. This chain's CDR3 is CASRVGSGSGGSYEQYF. DNA for the CDR3: TGCGCCAGCCGCGTCGGTAGCGGGAGTGGAGGATCCTACGAGCAGTACTTC.

The chain carries TRBV20-1 and TRBJ1-2, with 10 nucleotides matching TRBD1. Germline assignment: CDR1 DFQATT and CDR2 SNEGSKA (reference sequence). V shed 2 bases, J shed 4 bases, and the junction held 4 bases outside the gene matches. CDR3 size: 14 residues. CDR3 sequence (DNA): TGCAGTGCTAGAATCAGGGACAGGGGCTATGGCTACACCTTC. Translated, it gives CSARIRDRGYGYTF.

This chain links TRBV20-1 with TRBJ2-7; the match to TRBD2 covers 9 bases. This CDR3 comprises 14 residues. V was pared by 1 base and J by 3 bases, with 4 bases of the junction left unmatched. Per the germline V gene, CDR1 is DFQATT and CDR2 is SNEGSKA (reference sequence). The DNA of the CDR3 is TGCAGTGCTAGAGCTATAGCGGGGGTCTACGAGCAGTACTTC. Translated, it gives CSARAIAGVYEQYF.

This chain links TRBV6-5 with TRBJ2-2, with 8 bases identical to TRBD2. The germline V gene has CDR1 MNHEY and CDR2 SVGAGI. The CDR3 spans 17 residues. V was pared by 1 base and J by 9 bases, with 13 bases of the junction left unmatched. The CDR3: CASSYWPLSSGTRELFF. CDR3 bases: TGTGCCAGCAGTTACTGGCCGTTGAGTAGCGGGACCCGGGAGCTGTTTTTT.

V is TRBV7-9 and J is TRBJ2-6, with a weak D call TRBD2 (5 bases). V lost 4 bases, J lost 2 bases, and 9 bases lay in between. The CDR3 length is 15 residues. In germline, CDR1 is SEHNR, CDR2 FQNEAQ (reference sequence). The CDR3 is CASSSSGAGANVLTF. DNA of the CDR3: TGTGCCAGCAGCTCGTCCGGGGCTGGGGCCAACGTCCTGACTTTC.

The chain joins TRBV5-1 to TRBJ2-5; possible D gene TRBD2, 6 bases. Looked up from germline, CDR1 is SGHRS and CDR2 is YFSETQ. The CDR3 totals 17 residues. Between the trimmed V and J ends, which lost 4 bases and 4 bases, there was a span of 23 bases. As DNA, the CDR3 is TGCGCCAGCAGCCACGGGCGCGGCGGGGCCCTAGGAGAGACCCAGTACTTC. Residues: CASSHGRGGALGETQYF.

The chain combines TRBV4-1 with TRBJ1-2, with 10 bases lining up with TRBD1. The germline V gene encodes CDR1 MGHRA and CDR2 YSYEKL. The length of the CDR3 is 16 residues. V was clipped by 0 bases and J by 7 bases; unmatched bases: 8. CDR3 amino acids: CASSQESGQGFRGYTF. The CDR3 DNA sequence: TGCGCCAGCAGCCAAGAATCGGGACAGGGGTTTCGTGGCTACACCTTC.

This clonotype has ten or more counts. The gene calls are TRBV20-1 and TRBJ2-5; TRBD2 is a possible D gene (5 bases). Germline CDR1 is DFQATT and CDR2 is SNEGSKA (reference sequence). Between the trimmed V and J ends, which lost 0 bases and 4 bases, there was a span of 18 bases. The CDR3 length is 16 residues. DNA for the CDR3: TGCAGTGCTAGAGAGCCGGGCCCAAAAGGGAGAGAGACCCAGTACTTC. Translated: CSAREPGPKGRETQYF.

This rearrangement joins TRBV5-1 to TRBJ2-3; 9 bases align to TRBD1. The germline V gene has CDR1 SGHRS and CDR2 YFSETQ. The CDR3 consists of 15 residues. V was clipped by 3 bases and J by 1 base; unmatched bases: 3. The CDR3: CASSSTGGRTDTQYF. CDR3 DNA sequence: TGCGCCAGCAGCTCGACAGGGGGTCGCACAGATACGCAGTATTTT.

The chain joins TRBV11-2 to TRBJ2-5, with 8 bases lining up with TRBD2. The CDR3 sequence is 16 residues long. Germline lookup yields CDR1 SGHAT and CDR2 FQNNGV. V gave up 6 bases and J gave up 2 bases; unmatched junction bases: 11. The CDR3 DNA sequence: TGTGCCAGCAGTATCCATGGGGCGGGGGGACAAGAGACCCAGTACTTC. Residues: CASSIHGAGGQETQYF.

The CDR3 reads CASSLAAASMEAFF. The CDR3 bases are TGCGCCAGCAGCTTGGCCGCCGCCTCGATGGAAGCTTTCTTT. The V gene is TRBV5-1, the J gene TRBJ1-1, with D hard to call. CDR3 size: 14 residues. V lost 0 bases and J lost 8, with 14 bases in between. The germline gives CDR1 SGHRS, CDR2 YFSETQ.

This clonotype has only a few counts. The chain joins TRBV7-6 to TRBJ1-5; unclear D gene. This CDR3 has 13 residues. Per germline, CDR1 SGHVS and CDR2 FNYEAQ. Trimming took off 2 bases at V and 6 bases at J, with 8 bases between the two ends. This CDR3 reads CASSLQEGQPQHF. CDR3 sequence (DNA): TGTGCCAGCAGCTTACAGGAGGGTCAGCCCCAGCATTTT.

This chain joins TRBV7-3 and TRBJ2-2, with TRBD1 matching 7 bases. Germline V gene lookup returns CDR1 SGHTA and CDR2 FQGTGA. V shed 2 bases, J shed 10 bases, and the junction held 4 bases outside the gene matches. The CDR3 runs to 13 residues. CDR3 nucleotides: TGTGCCAGCAGCTTAGACAGGGCAGCGGAGCTGTTTTTT. Translation gives CASSLDRAAELFF.

This clonotype was seen more than once but under ten times. The rearrangement joins TRBV12-3 or TRBV12-4 to TRBJ2-3; D uncertain. The ends were cut back, 2 bases at V and 8 bases at J, with 11 bases in the middle. CDR3 length: 13 amino acids. CDR3 region: CASSLSGVGTQYF. CDR3 coding DNA: TGTGCCAGCAGTTTATCGGGCGTTGGTACGCAGTATTTT.

The chain joins TRBV20-1 to TRBJ1-4; D perhaps matches TRBD1 (5 bases). The CDR3 length is 14 residues. The V gene's germline CDR1 is DFQATT and CDR2 SNEGSKA (reference sequence). Trimming shortened V by 2 bases and J by 8 bases, and 15 bases separated the two germline ends. CDR3 DNA: TGCAGTGCTAGATCCAGGGAGGGAGGAGAAAAACTGTTTTTT. Its translation is CSARSREGGEKLFF.

This clonotype was recorded many times. The chain couples TRBV14 to TRBJ2-2, with D unclear. The ends were cut back, 2 bases at V and 2 bases at J, with 3 bases in the middle. CDR3 length equals 13 residues. Per germline, CDR1 SGHDN and CDR2 FVKESK. CDR3 coding DNA: TGTGCCAGCAGCCAAACTAACACCGGGGAGCTGTTTTTT. Protein product: CASSQTNTGELFF.